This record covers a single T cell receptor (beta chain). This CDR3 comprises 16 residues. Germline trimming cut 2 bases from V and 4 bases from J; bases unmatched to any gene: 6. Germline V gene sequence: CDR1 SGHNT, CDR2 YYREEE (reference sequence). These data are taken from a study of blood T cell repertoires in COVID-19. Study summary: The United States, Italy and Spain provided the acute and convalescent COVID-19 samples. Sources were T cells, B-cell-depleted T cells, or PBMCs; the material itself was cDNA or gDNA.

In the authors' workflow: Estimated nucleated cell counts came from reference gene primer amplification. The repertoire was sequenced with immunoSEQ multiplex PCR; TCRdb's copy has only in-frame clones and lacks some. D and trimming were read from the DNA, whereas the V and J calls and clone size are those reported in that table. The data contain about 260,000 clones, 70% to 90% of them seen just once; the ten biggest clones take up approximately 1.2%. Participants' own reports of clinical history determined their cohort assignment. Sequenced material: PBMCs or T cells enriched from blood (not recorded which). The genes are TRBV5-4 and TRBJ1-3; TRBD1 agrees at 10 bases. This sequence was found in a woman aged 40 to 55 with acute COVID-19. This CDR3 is CASSLRQGAPGNTIYF. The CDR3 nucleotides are TGTGCCAGCAGCTTAAGACAGGGGGCGCCGGGAAACACCATATATTTT.